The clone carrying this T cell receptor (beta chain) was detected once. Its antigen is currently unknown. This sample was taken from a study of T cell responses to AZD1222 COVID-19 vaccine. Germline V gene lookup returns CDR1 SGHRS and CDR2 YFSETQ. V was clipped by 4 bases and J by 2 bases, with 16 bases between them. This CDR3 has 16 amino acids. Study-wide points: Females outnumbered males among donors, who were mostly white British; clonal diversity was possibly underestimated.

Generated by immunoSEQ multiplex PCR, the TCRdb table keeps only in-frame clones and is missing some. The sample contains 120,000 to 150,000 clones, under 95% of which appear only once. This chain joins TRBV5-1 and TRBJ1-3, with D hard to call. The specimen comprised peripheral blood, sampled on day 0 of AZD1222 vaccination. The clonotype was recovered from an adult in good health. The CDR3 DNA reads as TGCGCCAGCAGCCTACAAAGCGCAGGAACTGGAAACACCATATATTTT. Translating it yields CASSLQSAGTGNTIYF.